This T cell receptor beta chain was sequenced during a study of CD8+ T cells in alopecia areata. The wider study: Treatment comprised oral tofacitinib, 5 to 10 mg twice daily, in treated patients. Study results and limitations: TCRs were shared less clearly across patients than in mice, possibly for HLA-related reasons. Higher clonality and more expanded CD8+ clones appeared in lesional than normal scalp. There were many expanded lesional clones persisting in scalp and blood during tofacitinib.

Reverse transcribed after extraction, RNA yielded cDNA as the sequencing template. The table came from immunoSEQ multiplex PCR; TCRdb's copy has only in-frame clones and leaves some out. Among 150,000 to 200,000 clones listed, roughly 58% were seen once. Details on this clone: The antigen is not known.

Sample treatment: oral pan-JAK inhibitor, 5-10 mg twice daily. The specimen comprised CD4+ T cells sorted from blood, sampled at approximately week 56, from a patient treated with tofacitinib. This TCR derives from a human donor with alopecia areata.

The CDR3: CSVEGPGQGMGTDTQYF. CDR3 sequence (DNA): TGCAGCGTTGAAGGGCCGGGACAGGGGATGGGCACAGATACGCAGTATTTT. The chain is built from TRBV29-1 and TRBJ2-3, with 10 bases matching TRBD1. With 1 base clipped from V and 1 base from J, the junction kept 8 bases outside the gene matches. Germline values: CDR1 SQVTM, CDR2 ANQGSEA. The CDR3 covers 17 residues.